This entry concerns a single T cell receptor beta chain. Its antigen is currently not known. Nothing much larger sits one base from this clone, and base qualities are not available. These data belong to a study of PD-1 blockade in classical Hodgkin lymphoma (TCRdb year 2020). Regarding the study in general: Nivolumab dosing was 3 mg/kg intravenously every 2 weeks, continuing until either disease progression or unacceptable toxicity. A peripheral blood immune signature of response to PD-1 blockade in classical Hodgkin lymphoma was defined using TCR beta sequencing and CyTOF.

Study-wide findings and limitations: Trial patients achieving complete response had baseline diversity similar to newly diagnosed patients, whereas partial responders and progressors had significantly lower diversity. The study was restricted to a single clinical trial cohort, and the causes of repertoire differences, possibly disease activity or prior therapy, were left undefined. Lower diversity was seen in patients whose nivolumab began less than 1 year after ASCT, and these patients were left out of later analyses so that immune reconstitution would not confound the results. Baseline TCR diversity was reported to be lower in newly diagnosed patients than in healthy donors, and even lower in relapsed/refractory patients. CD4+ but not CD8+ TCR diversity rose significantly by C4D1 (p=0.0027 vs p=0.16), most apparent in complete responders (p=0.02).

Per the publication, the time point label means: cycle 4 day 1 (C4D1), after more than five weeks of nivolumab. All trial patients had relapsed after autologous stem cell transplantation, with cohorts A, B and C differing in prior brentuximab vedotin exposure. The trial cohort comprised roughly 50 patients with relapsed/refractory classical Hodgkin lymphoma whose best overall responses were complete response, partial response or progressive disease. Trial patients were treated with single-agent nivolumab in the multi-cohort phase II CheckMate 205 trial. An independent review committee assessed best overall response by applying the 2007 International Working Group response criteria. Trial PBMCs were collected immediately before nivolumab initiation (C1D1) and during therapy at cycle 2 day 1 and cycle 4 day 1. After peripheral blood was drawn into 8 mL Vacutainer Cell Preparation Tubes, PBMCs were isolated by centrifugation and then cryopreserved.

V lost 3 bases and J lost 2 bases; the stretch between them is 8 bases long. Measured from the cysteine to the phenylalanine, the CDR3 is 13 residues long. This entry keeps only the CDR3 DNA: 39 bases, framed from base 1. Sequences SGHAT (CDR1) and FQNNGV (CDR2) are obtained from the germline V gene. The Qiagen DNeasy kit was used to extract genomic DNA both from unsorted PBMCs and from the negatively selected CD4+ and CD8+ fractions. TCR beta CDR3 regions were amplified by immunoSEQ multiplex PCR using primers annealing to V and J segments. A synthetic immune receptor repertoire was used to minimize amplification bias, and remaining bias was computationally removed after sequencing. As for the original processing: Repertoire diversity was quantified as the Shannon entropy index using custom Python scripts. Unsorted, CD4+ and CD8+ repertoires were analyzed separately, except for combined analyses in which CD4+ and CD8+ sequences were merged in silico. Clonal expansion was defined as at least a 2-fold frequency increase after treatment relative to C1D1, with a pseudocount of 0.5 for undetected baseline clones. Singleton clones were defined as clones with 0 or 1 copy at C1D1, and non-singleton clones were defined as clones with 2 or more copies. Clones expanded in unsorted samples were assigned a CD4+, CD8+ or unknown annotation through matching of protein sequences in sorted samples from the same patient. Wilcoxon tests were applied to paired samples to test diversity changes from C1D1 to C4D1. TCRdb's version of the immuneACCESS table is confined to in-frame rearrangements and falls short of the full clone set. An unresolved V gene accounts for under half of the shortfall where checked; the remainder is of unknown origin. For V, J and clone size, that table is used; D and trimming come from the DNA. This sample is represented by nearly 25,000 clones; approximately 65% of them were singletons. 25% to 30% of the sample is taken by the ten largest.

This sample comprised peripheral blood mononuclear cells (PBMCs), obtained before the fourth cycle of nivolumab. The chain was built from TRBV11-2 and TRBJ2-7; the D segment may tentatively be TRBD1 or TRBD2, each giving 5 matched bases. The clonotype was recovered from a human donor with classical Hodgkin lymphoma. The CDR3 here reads CASSFRGAYEQYF. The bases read TGTGCCAGCAGCTTTCGAGGGGCCTACGAGCAGTACTTC.